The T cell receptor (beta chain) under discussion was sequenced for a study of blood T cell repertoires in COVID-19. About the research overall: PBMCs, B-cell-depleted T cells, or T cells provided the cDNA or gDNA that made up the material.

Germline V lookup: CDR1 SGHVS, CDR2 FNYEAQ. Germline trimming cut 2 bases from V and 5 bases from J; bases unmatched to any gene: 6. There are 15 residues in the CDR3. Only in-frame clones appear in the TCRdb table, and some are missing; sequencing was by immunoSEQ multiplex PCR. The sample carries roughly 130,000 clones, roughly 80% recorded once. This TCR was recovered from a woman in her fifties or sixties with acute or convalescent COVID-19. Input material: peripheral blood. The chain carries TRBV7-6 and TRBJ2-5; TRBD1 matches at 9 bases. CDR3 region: CASSLTGQGGETQYF. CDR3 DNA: TGTGCCAGCAGCTTAACGGGACAGGGAGGGGAGACCCAGTACTTC.